This entry concerns a single TCR beta chain. These data originate in a study of T cell changes during pregnancy in multiple sclerosis. Here immunoSEQ multiplex PCR was the method, and the copy in TCRdb shows in-frame clones only, minus some. The data contain about 40,000 clones, roughly 94% of them singletons. This CDR3 comprises 16 residues. Germline CDR1 reads SGHRS; CDR2 reads YFSETQ. Trimming removed 0 bases from V and 0 bases from J, with 13 bases in between. Sequences were derived from peripheral blood, sampled in the third trimester of pregnancy. The genes are TRBV5-1 and TRBJ2-7; no clear D gene. The clonotype originates from a female donor with multiple sclerosis, enrolled in a pregnancy study. The CDR3 DNA sequence: TGCGCCAGCAGCTTGGTGGTCACCTCCTACTCCTACGAGCAGTACTTC. It specifies CASSLVVTSYSYEQYF.